This T cell receptor beta chain was sequenced for a study of a mutant IDH1 vaccine in newly diagnosed glioma. Study details: Before enrollment, patients got radiotherapy alone, temozolomide alone, or mostly the combination. Study-wide results and caveats: Altogether, 85% to 95% of patients exhibited vaccine-induced immune responses. Top-clonotype changes in peripheral T cells seemed unrelated to pseudoprogression.

Some clones are missing from TCRdb's copy, which holds only in-frame ones; the method was immunoSEQ multiplex PCR. The sample lists some 59,000 clones; roughly 80% were seen once. Remarks on this clone: No antigen is known for it.

With 5 bases removed from V and 4 bases from J, the gap between germline ends came to 18 bases. This CDR3 contains 16 residues. The germline gives CDR1 SEHNR, CDR2 FQNEAQ (reference sequence). The time point was: baseline, week 1 (first vaccination visit). Treatment specified: pre-vaccination baseline after standard-of-care therapy. Every donor had a new WHO grade 3 or 4 astrocytoma that was IDH1-mutant, with loss of nuclear ATRX. Sequenced material: PBMCs, taken from a glioma patient treated with radiotherapy, temozolomide or both. The rearrangement links TRBV7-9 to TRBJ2-4; unclear D gene. This clonotype was sampled from a man younger than 35 with glioma. For the CDR3, the DNA is TGTGCCAGCAGCCGTGGACCCCTCGGAGCTAAAAACATTCAGTACTTC. As protein: CASSRGPLGAKNIQYF.